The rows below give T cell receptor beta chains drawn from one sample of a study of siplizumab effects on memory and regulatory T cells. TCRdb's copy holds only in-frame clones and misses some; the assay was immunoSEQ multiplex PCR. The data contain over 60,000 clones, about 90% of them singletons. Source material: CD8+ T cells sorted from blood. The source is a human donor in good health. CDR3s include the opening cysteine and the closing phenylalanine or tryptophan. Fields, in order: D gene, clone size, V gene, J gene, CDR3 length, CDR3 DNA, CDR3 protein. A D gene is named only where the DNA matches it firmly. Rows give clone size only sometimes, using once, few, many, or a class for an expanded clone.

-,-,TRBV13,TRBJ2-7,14,TGTGCCAGCAGGGATCGAGGGGGGACCTACGAGCAGTACTTC,CASRDRGGTYEQYF
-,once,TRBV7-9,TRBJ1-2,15,TGTGCCAGCAGCTTCCTACGGGGACTAATGACTCTATACACCTTC,CASSFLRGLMTLYTF
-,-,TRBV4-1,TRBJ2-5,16,TGCGCCAGCAGCCAAGGGCAAAGGCCCCCGTTGGAGACCCAGTACTTC,CASSQGQRPPLETQYF
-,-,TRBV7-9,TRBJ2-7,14,TGTGCCAGCAGCCACCGACAGGTGCCCTACGAGCAGTACTTC,CASSHRQVPYEQYF
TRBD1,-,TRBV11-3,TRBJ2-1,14,TGTGCCAGCAGTTACCGGGACAGGGATGATGAGCAGTTCTTC,CASSYRDRDDEQFF
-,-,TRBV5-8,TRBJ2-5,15,TGTGCCAGCAGCTCCCAAGGGACTCTCCCAGAGACCCAGTACTTC,CASSSQGTLPETQYF
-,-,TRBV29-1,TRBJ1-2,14,TGCAGCGCTACAATGAGGGCGGGGAATGATGGCTACACCTTC,CSATMRAGNDGYTF
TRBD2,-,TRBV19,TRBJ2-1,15,TGTGCCAGTAGTGGAGGAGCGGGGATTTACAATGAGCAGTTCTTC,CASSGGAGIYNEQFF
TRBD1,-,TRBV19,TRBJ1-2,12,TGTGCCAGTCGGACAGGGGGGAATGGCTACACCTTC,CASRTGGNGYTF
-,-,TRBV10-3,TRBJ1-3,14,TGTGCCATCGGGGTACAGGGCTCTGGAAACACCATATATTTT,CAIGVQGSGNTIYF
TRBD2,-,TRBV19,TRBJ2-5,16,TGTGCCAGTAGCCTGGGACTAGCGGGAGGCCGGGAGACCCAGTACTTC,CASSLGLAGGRETQYF
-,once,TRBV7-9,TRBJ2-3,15,TGTGCCAGCAGCTTAGACGTGGGAGATGGAGATACGCAGTATTTT,CASSLDVGDGDTQYF
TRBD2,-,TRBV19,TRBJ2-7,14,TGTGCCAGTAGTATGGTCACCAGGGAGGGTCCGCAGTACTTC,CASSMVTREGPQYF
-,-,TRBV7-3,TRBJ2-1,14,TGTGCCAGCAGCCTGGAGTCCCCCTACAATGAGCAGTTCTTC,CASSLESPYNEQFF
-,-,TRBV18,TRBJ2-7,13,TGTGCCAGCTCACCACCTACCTCCTACGAGCAGTACTTC,CASSPPTSYEQYF
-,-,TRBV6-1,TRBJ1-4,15,TGTGCCAGCAGTGAACGACCGCTACTTAATGAAAAACTGTTTTTT,CASSERPLLNEKLFF
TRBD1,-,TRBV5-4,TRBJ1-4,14,TGTGCCAGCAGCTTGGCGGAACAGGGGAAGAAACTGTTTTTT,CASSLAEQGKKLFF
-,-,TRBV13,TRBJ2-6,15,TGTGCCAGCACCTTAGGGGGTACTGGGGCCAACGTCCTGACTTTC,CASTLGGTGANVLTF
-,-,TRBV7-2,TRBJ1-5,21,TGTGCCAGCAGCTTAGCGTCAGTGCTTTGGTTTTGGTTTAATAGCAATCAGCCCCAGCATTTT,CASSLASVLWFWFNSNQPQHF
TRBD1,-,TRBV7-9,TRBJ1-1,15,TGTGCCAGCAGCCCGGGACAGGGATTGAACACTGAAGCTTTCTTT,CASSPGQGLNTEAFF
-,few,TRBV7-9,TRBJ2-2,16,TGTGCCAGCAGCTCCATTACCGATGCGAACACCGGGGAGCTGTTTTTT,CASSSITDANTGELFF
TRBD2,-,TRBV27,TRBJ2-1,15,TGTGCCAGCAGCCCACTCGGGCTAGCGGGCGGTGAGCAGTTCTTC,CASSPLGLAGGEQFF
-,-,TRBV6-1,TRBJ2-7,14,TGTGCCAGCAGAGACCCGGGACTGGCCTACGAGCAGTACTTC,CASRDPGLAYEQYF
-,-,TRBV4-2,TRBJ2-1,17,TGTGCCAGCAGCCAAGTTACTTCCTCAAGCTCCTACAATGAGCAGTTCTTC,CASSQVTSSSSYNEQFF